This TCR beta chain was retrieved from a study of T cell responses to AZD1222 COVID-19 vaccine (dated by TCRdb to the early 2020s). With regard to the full study: AZD1222 recipients whose second dose came at about 4 weeks and those whose second dose came at about 12 weeks were combined into one group, since spike-specific TCR depth and breadth did not differ between the two schedules. A total of under 250 trial participants underwent TCR sequencing, of whom about 210 had received two doses of AZD1222 and some 25 had received two doses of the MenACWY control vaccine. Trial participants were enrolled by age into subgroups of 18-55, 56-69 and 70-plus years, and roughly 150, 30 and 60 TCR-sequenced participants, respectively, were included in these subgroups.

The CDR3 sequence holds 15 residues, the cysteine and phenylalanine included. Just the 45-base CDR3 DNA is kept, in frame starting at base 1. For CDR1 and CDR2, the germline V gene (reference sequence) lists LNHDA and SQIVND. V gives up 7 bases and J gives up 9 bases, and the segment between their germline ends measures 22 bases. Interpreted using the paper, the time point label stands for: baseline before first vaccination. Vaccinee samples came from UK trials COV001 and COV002, including a single-blind randomized controlled phase 2/3 trial of AZD1222 (ChAdOx1 nCoV-19) in healthy adults. Trial participant PBMC samples were collected at day 0 and day 28 after the second dose for TCRbeta chain sequencing. The CDR3 regions of human TCRbeta chains were analyzed by immunosequencing. Per the original workflow: TCRs in the repertoires were matched against a reference library of SARS-CoV-2-specific TCRs that had been generated with the MIRA antigen-specificity platform. Breadth was defined as the fraction of unique TCRs that were SARS-CoV-2-associated. Depth was defined as the fraction of total T cells that were SARS-CoV-2-associated. Each spike-specific TCR was assigned to its reactive spike region and to a CD4 or CD8 class using the MIRA data. Log10-transformed breadth and depth values were compared by one-way ANOVA with Sidak's multiple comparisons tests. This is the immuneACCESS table as TCRdb keeps it, with only in-frame sequences that have V and J called. A part of the clones is gone; compared with another copy, unresolved V genes explain less than half, and the rest is unexplained. V, J and clone size were drawn from that table, and D and trimming were deduced from the DNA. The sample yields 150,000 to 200,000 clones; around 93% were counted once. The ten biggest clones cover roughly 9.2% of the sample.

Summary of the overall study and its limitations: Because no day 14 peak-response samples were available, the repertoires could be characterized only after the peak T cell response. Vaccine-associated CD4 TCRs spanned the whole spike protein, with dominant responses in regions 160-218 and 743-854. After two AZD1222 doses, both the breadth and the depth of spike-specific TCRs were significantly higher than at day 0 and than in MenACWY recipients. Epitopes outside the regions mutated in the B.1.351 and B.1.1.7 variants were reportedly recognized by nearly half of the unique spike-specific TCRs. Most participants were white British and females outnumbered males, and the authors suggested that clonal diversity may have been underestimated. The 56-69-year group was small, and its depth increase did not reach significance, likely because of low power. Conclusions about previously exposed vaccinees are limited because only a handful of AZD1222 recipients were SARS-CoV-2 seropositive at baseline.

With regard to this clone: Its recognized antigen is unknown. Per-nucleotide qualities are absent, and no much larger clonotype sits a single base away.

The rearranged segments are TRBV19 and TRBJ2-1, and possibly TRBD2, on 7 matching bases. Here the sequenced sample was peripheral blood, taken on day 0 of AZD1222 vaccination. The TCR sequence derives from an adult in good health. The CDR3 region: CASTPLGGQFGEQFF. The DNA sequence is given as TGTGCCAGTACTCCCCTCGGGGGGCAGTTTGGTGAGCAGTTCTTC.